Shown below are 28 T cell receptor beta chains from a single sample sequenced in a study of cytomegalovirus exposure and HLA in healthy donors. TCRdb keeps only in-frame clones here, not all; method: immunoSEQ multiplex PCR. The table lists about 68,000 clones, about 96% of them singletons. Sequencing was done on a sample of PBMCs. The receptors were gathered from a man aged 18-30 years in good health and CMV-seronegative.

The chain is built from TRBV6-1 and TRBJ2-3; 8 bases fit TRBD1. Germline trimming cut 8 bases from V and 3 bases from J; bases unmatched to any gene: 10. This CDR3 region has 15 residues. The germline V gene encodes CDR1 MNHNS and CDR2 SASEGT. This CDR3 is CASGPRTGWTDTQYF. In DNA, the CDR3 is TGTGCCAGCGGCCCCCGGACAGGGTGGACAGATACGCAGTATTTT.

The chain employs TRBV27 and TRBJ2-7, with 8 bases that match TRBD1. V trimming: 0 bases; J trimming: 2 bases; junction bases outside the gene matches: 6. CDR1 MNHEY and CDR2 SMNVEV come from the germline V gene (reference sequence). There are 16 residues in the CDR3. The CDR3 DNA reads TGTGCCAGCAGTTTATCGCTTGGACAGGGACCCTACGAGCAGTACTTC. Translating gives CASSLSLGQGPYEQYF.

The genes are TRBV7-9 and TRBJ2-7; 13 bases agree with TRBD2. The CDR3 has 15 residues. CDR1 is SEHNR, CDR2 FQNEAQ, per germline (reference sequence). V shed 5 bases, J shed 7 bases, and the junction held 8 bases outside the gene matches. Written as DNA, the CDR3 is TGTGCCAGCAGCAAAACGGGACTAGCGGGAAGGGAGCAGTACTTC. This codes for CASSKTGLAGREQYF.

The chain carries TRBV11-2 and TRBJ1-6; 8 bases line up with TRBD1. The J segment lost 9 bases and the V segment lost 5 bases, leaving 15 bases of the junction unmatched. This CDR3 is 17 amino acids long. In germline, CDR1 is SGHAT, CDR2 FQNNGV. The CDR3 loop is CASSPGQGGNPGSPLHF. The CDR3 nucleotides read TGTGCCAGCAGCCCAGGACAGGGAGGGAATCCTGGTTCACCCCTCCACTTT.

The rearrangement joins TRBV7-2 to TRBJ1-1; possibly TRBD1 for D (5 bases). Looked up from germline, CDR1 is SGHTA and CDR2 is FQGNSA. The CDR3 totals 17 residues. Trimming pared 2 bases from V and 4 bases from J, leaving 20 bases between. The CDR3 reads CASSLKGWGREVTEAFF. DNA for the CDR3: TGTGCCAGCAGCTTAAAAGGGTGGGGCAGGGAGGTCACTGAAGCTTTCTTT.

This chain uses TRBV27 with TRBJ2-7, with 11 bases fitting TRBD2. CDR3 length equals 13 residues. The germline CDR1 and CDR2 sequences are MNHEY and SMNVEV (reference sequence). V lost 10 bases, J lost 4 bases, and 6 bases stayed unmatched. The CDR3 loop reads CATHGTSGYEQYF. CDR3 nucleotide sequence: TGTGCCACCCACGGGACTAGCGGATACGAGCAGTACTTC.

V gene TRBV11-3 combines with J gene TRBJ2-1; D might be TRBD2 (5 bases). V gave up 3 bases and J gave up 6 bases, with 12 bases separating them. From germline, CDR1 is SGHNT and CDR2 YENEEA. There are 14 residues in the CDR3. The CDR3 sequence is CASSFFSGSNEQFF. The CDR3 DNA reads TGTGCCAGCAGCTTCTTCTCGGGGTCCAATGAGCAGTTCTTC.

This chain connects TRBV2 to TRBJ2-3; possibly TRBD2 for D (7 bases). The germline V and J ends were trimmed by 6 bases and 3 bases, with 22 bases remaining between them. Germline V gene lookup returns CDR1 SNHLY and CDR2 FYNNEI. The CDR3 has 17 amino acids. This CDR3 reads CASSLGGDMIPTDTQYF. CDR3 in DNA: TGTGCCAGCAGCTTAGGGGGGGACATGATTCCGACAGATACGCAGTATTTT.

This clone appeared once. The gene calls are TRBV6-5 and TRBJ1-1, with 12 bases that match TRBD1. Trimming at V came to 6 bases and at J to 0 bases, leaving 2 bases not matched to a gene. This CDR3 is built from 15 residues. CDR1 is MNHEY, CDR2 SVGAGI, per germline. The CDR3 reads CASRRDRGLNTEAFF. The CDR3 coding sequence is TGTGCCAGCAGACGGGACAGGGGGCTGAACACTGAAGCTTTCTTT.

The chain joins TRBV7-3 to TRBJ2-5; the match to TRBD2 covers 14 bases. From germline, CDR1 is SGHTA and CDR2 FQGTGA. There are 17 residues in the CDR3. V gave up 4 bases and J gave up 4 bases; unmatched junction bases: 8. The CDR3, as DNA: TGTGCCAGCAGCTCTTCCGGGACTAGCGGGAGAGGAGAGACCCAGTACTTC. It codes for CASSSSGTSGRGETQYF.

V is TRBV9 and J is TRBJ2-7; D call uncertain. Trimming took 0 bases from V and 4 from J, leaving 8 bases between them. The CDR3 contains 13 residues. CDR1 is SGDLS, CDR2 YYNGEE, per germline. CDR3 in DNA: TGTGCCAGCAGCGTAGCCCCACAGTACGAGCAGTACTTC. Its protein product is CASSVAPQYEQYF.

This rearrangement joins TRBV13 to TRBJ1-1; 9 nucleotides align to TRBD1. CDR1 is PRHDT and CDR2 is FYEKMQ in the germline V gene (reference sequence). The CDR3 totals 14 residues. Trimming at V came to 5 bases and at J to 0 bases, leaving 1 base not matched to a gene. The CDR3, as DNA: TGTGCCAGCAGCAACAGGGGGCTGAACACTGAAGCTTTCTTT. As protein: CASSNRGLNTEAFF.

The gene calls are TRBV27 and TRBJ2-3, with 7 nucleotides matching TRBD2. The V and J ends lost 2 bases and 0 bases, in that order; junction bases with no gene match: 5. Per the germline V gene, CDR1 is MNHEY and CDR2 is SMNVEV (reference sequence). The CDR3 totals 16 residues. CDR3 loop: CASSLLSGYSTDTQYF. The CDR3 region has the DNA TGTGCCAGCAGTTTACTTAGCGGGTATAGCACAGATACGCAGTATTTT.

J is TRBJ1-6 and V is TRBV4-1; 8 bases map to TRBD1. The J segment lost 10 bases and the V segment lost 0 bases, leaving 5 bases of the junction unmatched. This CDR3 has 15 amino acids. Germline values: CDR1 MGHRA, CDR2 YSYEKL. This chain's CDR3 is CASSQEGAGGSPLHF. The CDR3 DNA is TGCGCCAGCAGCCAAGAAGGGGCAGGGGGCTCACCCCTCCACTTT.

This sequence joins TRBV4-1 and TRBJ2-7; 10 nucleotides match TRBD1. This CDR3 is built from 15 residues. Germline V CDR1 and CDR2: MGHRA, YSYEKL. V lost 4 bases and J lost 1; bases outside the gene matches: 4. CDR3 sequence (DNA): TGCGCCAGCAGCCCGGGACAGGGGCCGTCCTACGAGCAGTACTTC. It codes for CASSPGQGPSYEQYF.

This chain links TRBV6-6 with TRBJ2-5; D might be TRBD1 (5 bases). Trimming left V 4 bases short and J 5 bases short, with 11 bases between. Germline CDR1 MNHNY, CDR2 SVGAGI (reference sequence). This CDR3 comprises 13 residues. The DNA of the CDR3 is TGTGCCAGCAGTTCAAGGGGTAGGGAGACCCAGTACTTC. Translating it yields CASSSRGRETQYF.

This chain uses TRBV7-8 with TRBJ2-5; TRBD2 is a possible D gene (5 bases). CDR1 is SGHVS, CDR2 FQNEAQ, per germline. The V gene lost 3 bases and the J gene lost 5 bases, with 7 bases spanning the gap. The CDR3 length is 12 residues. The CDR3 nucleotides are TGTGCCAGCAGCTTCGGGGTTGAGACCCAGTACTTC. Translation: CASSFGVETQYF.

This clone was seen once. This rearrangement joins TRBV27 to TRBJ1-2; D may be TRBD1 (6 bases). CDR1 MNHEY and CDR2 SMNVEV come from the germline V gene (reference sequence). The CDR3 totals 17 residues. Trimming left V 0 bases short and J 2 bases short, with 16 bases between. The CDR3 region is CASSLSYPPGQNYGYTF. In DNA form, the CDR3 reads TGTGCCAGCAGTTTATCCTACCCGCCGGGACAAAACTATGGCTACACCTTC.

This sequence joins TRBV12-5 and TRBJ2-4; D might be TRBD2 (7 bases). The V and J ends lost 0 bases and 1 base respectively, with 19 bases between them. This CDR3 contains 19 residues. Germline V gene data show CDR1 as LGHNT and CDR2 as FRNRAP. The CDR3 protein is CASGLVRGGGLGAKNIQYF. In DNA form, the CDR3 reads TGTGCTAGTGGTTTGGTACGAGGGGGGGGTCTTGGGGCCAAAAACATTCAGTACTTC.

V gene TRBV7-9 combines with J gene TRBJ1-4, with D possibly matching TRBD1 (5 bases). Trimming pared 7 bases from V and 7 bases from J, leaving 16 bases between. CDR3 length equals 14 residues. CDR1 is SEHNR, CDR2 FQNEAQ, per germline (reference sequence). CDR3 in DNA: TGTGCCAGCACGCAGGGCGGCCTAGTTGAAAAACTGTTTTTT. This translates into CASTQGGLVEKLFF.

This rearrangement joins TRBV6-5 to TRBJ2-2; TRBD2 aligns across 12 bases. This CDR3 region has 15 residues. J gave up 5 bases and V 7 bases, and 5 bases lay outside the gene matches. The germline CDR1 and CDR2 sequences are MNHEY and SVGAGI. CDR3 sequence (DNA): TGTGCCAGCAACCCAGGACTAGCGGGAACCGGGGAGCTGTTTTTT. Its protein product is CASNPGLAGTGELFF.

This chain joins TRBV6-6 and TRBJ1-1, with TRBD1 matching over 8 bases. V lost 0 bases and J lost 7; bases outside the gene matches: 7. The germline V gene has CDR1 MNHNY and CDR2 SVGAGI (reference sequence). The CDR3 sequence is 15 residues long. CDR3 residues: CASSYSGQGAREAFF. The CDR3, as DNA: TGTGCCAGCAGTTACTCGGGGCAGGGGGCGCGTGAAGCTTTCTTT.

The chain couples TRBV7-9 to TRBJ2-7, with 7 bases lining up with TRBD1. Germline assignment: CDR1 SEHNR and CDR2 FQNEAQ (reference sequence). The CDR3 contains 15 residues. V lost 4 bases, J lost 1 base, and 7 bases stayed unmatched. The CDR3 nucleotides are TGTGCCAGCAGCTCGTGGCAGGGGGTTTCCTACGAGCAGTACTTC. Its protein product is CASSSWQGVSYEQYF.

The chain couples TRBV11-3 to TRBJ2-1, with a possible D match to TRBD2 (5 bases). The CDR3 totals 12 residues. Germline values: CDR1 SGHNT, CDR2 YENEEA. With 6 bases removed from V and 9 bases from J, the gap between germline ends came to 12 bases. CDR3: CASSRIEGEQFF. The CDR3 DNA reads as TGTGCCAGCAGTCGGATCGAGGGTGAGCAGTTCTTC.

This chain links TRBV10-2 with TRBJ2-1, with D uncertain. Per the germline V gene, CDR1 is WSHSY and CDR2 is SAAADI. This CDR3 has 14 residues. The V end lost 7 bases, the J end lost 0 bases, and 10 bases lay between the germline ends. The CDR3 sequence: CASTGWSSYNEQFF. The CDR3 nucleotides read TGCGCCAGCACCGGTTGGAGCTCCTACAATGAGCAGTTCTTC.

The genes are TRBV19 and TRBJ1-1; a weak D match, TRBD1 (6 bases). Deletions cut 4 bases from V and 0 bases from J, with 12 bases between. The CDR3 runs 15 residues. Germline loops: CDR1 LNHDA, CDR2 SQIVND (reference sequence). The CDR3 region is CASSTWTVMNTEAFF. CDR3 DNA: TGTGCCAGTAGTACCTGGACAGTCATGAACACTGAAGCTTTCTTT.

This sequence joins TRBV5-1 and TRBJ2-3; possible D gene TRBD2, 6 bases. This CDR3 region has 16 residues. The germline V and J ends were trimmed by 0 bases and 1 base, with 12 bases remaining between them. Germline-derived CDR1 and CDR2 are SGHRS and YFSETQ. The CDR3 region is CASSLVSGGGTDTQYF. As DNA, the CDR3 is TGCGCCAGCAGCTTGGTTAGCGGAGGGGGCACAGATACGCAGTATTTT.

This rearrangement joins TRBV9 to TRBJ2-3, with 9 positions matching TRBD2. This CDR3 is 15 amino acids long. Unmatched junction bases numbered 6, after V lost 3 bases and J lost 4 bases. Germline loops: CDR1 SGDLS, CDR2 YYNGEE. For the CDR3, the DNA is TGTGCCAGCAGCGAGTCTAGCGGGACTGCAGATACGCAGTATTTT. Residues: CASSESSGTADTQYF.